The present entry profiles one T cell receptor beta chain with its context. The data are from a study of blood T cell repertoires in COVID-19. Study context: Samples taken during acute and convalescent COVID-19 were collected in the United States, Italy and Spain. T cells, B-cell-depleted T cells, or PBMCs supplied cDNA or gDNA.

The V segment lost 6 bases and the J segment 4 bases; nucleotides outside the gene matches: 5. Germline V gene data show CDR1 as ENHRY and CDR2 as SYGVKD. This CDR3 has 13 residues. Generated by immunoSEQ multiplex PCR, the TCRdb table keeps only in-frame clones and is missing some. The sample includes 150,000 or so clones, around nine tenths of them seen just once. The clonotype was recovered from a man between 60 and 75 years old with COVID-19, enrolled during active disease. V gene TRBV10-3 combines with J gene TRBJ2-5, with 7 nucleotides matching TRBD1. The sequencing sample was made of peripheral blood. CDR3 bases: TGTGCCATCAGCATAGACAGGGCAGAGACCCAGTACTTC. Its protein product is CAISIDRAETQYF.